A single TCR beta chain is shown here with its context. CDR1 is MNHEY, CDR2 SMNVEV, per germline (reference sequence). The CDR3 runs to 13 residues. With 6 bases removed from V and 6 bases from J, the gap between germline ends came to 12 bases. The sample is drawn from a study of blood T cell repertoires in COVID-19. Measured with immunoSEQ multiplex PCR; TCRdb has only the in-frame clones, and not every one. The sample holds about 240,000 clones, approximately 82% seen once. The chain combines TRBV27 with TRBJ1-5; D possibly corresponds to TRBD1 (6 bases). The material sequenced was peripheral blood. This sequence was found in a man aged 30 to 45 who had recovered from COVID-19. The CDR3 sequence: CASRQGLVQPQHF. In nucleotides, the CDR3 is TGTGCCAGCAGGCAGGGGTTAGTTCAGCCCCAGCATTTT.